Following are 30 T cell receptor beta chains from one sample sequenced in a study of blood T cell repertoires in COVID-19. Clones were read by immunoSEQ multiplex PCR, and TCRdb kept only the in-frame ones, dropping some. Counted here are 65,000 to 95,000 clones, around 91% occurring once; the ten biggest clones make up about 12%. Sequencing was performed on peripheral blood. These TCRs come from a man in his 70s with active or convalescent COVID-19.

The V call is TRBV5-1, the J call TRBJ1-2; D is ambiguous. Deletions cut 0 bases from V and 0 bases from J, with 12 bases between. Germline V lookup: CDR1 SGHRS, CDR2 YFSETQ. The CDR3 contains 16 residues. CDR3 nucleotides: TGCGCCAGCAGCTTGGGGGCTGTAGGTACTAACTATGGCTACACCTTC. Translating gives CASSLGAVGTNYGYTF.

V and J are TRBV5-1 and TRBJ2-3; D may be TRBD1 (5 bases). Germline CDR1 and CDR2: SGHRS and YFSETQ. This CDR3 spans 15 amino acids. V was trimmed by 2 bases and J by 2 bases, leaving 12 bases between them. The CDR3 DNA is TGCGCCAGCAGCTTAACCCAGGGTGCCACAGATACGCAGTATTTT. This sequence encodes CASSLTQGATDTQYF.

The rearrangement uses TRBV27 and TRBJ1-5; no reliable D call. Trimming stripped 1 base from V and 10 bases from J, with 14 bases between. This CDR3 spans 14 amino acids. Per the germline V gene, CDR1 is MNHEY and CDR2 is SMNVEV (reference sequence). CDR3 in amino acids: CASSLFGVTEPQHF. The CDR3 nucleotides read TGTGCCAGCAGTTTATTCGGGGTTACGGAACCCCAGCATTTT.

CDR3 residues: CASSEQNNQPQHF. The CDR3 DNA is TGTGCCAGCAGTGAACAGAACAATCAGCCCCAGCATTTT. The chain joins TRBV2 to TRBJ1-5, with no clear D. The CDR3 is 13 residues long. Looked up from germline, CDR1 is SNHLY and CDR2 is FYNNEI. V dropped 2 bases and J dropped 3 bases, with 5 bases sitting between them. The whole variable domain, remainder taken from reference TRBV2 and TRBJ1-5, is EPEVTQTPSHQVTQMGQEVILRCVPISNHLYFYWYRQILGQKVEFLVSFYNNEISEKSEIFDDQFSVERPDGSNFTLKIRSTKLEDSAMYFCASSEQNNQPQHFGDGTRLSIL.

CDR3 in DNA: TGTGCCAGCAGCTTGGACAGGGCGAATCAGCCCCAGCATTTT. This translates into CASSLDRANQPQHF. The V call is TRBV5-5, the J call TRBJ1-5, with D perhaps TRBD1 (6 bases). Per germline, CDR1 SGHKS and CDR2 YYEKEE (reference sequence). The CDR3 totals 14 residues. Trimming removed 0 bases at V and 4 bases at J, with 8 bases between.

The chain joins TRBV9 to TRBJ2-1; weak D call: TRBD1 (5 bases). Germline V lookup: CDR1 SGDLS, CDR2 YYNGEE. The CDR3 length is 15 residues. V was trimmed by 0 bases and J by 0 bases, leaving 7 bases between them. For the CDR3, the DNA is TGTGCCAGCAGCGTAGAAGGGGACTCCTACAATGAGCAGTTCTTC. Residues: CASSVEGDSYNEQFF.

The chain recombines TRBV28 with TRBJ1-1, with 10 nucleotides matching TRBD1. Germline loops: CDR1 MDHEN, CDR2 SYDVKM. The CDR3 contains 14 residues. The junction had 1 base not matched to a gene; V was cut back by 5 bases and J by 1 base. The CDR3 bases are TGTGCCAGCAGTCGGGACAGGGGGAACACTGAAGCTTTCTTT. This translates into CASSRDRGNTEAFF.

V usage is TRBV28 and J usage is TRBJ2-7, with D possibly being TRBD2 (6 bases). The CDR3 has 15 amino acids. Trimming stripped 4 bases from V and 0 bases from J, with 13 bases between. Germline-derived CDR1 and CDR2 are MDHEN and SYDVKM. The CDR3 DNA is TGTGCCAGCAGTTCCCAAGGAGGGCGCTCCTACGAGCAGTACTTC. This translates into CASSSQGGRSYEQYF.

The chain carries TRBV11-2 and TRBJ1-6, with TRBD1 identical over 7 bases. CDR1 is SGHAT, CDR2 FQNNGV, per germline. J lost 17 bases, V lost 1 base, and 8 bases had no gene match. The CDR3 covers 13 residues. CDR3 residues: CASSLVGTVYFHF. The CDR3, as DNA: TGTGCCAGCAGCTTAGTAGGGACAGTTTATTTCCACTTT.

The V gene is TRBV29-1, the J gene TRBJ2-3, with unresolved D. The V end was cut by 7 bases, the J end by 2 bases, with 13 bases between. The CDR3 sequence is 13 residues long. The germline gives CDR1 SQVTM, CDR2 ANQGSEA. The chain's CDR3 is CSAETRITDTQYF. CDR3 in DNA: TGCAGCGCCGAAACACGAATCACAGATACGCAGTATTTT.

The rearrangement links TRBV5-1 to TRBJ1-3; 9 nucleotides align to TRBD1. The V and J ends lost 4 bases and 1 base, in that order; junction bases with no gene match: 6. CDR3 length: 16 residues. CDR1 is SGHRS, CDR2 YFSETQ, per germline. The CDR3 protein is CASSLQGQGSGNTIYF. For the CDR3, the DNA is TGCGCCAGCAGCCTACAAGGACAGGGGTCTGGAAACACCATATATTTT. Full variable domain (outside the CDR3, taken from reference TRBV5-1 and TRBJ1-3): KAGVTQTPRYLIKTRGQQVTLSCSPISGHRSVSWYQQTPGQGLQFLFEYFSETQRNKGNFPGRFSGRQFSNSRSEMNVSTLELGDSALYLCASSLQGQGSGNTIYFGEGSWLTVV.

This chain connects TRBV3-1 (or the pseudogene TRBV3-2) to TRBJ1-4; maybe TRBD1 (6 bases). Trimming removed 0 bases at V and 7 bases at J, with 15 bases between. CDR1 is LGHDT and CDR2 is YNNKEL in the germline V gene (reference sequence). CDR3 length: 16 residues. The CDR3 spells CASSQDYTGISEKLFF. The CDR3 nucleotides are TGTGCCAGCAGCCAAGACTATACAGGGATTAGTGAAAAACTGTTTTTT.

This sequence joins TRBV5-1 and TRBJ1-4; no firm D call. The ends were cut back, 5 bases at V and 5 bases at J, with 10 bases in the middle. This CDR3 comprises 13 residues. CDR1 and CDR2 from the germline V gene are SGHRS and YFSETQ. In DNA form, the CDR3 reads TGCGCCAGCAGGAACCCGCGAAATGAAAAACTGTTTTTT. It is translated as CASRNPRNEKLFF.

This clone was detected once. The rearrangement joins TRBV24-1 to TRBJ1-1; weak D call: TRBD1 (5 bases). The germline CDR1 and CDR2 sequences are KGHDR and SFDVKD. The CDR3 has 15 residues. V dropped 2 bases and J dropped 6 bases, with 15 bases sitting between them. CDR3 protein: CATSDSGTSMAEAFF. As DNA, the CDR3 is TGTGCCACCAGTGATTCCGGGACTTCTATGGCTGAAGCTTTCTTT.

CDR3: CAINRVAGYGYTF. CDR3 in DNA: TGTGCCATCAACAGGGTAGCGGGATATGGCTACACCTTC. The chain links TRBV10-3 to TRBJ1-2; tentatively, D is TRBD1 (6 bases). The V gene lost 7 bases and the J gene lost 5 bases, with 14 bases spanning the gap. Germline assignment: CDR1 ENHRY and CDR2 SYGVKD. CDR3 length: 13 residues.

This chain uses TRBV7-2 with TRBJ1-6, with a weak D call TRBD1 (6 bases). V shed 2 bases and J shed 9 bases, with 8 bases lying between them. Germline V lookup: CDR1 SGHTA, CDR2 FQGNSA. This CDR3 region has 13 residues. The CDR3 is CASSLRGGSPLHF. CDR3 nucleotide sequence: TGTGCCAGCAGCTTAAGGGGGGGTTCACCCCTCCACTTT.

This clone was recorded once. The V and J genes are TRBV7-6 and TRBJ2-7; 8 bases align to TRBD1. V lost 5 bases to trimming and J lost 1 base; unmatched junction nucleotides: 4. The CDR3 loop spans 14 amino acids. Germline CDR1 is SGHVS and CDR2 is FNYEAQ. CDR3 DNA sequence: TGTGCCAGCAGCCCGGGACAGGTTTCCTACGAGCAGTACTTC. Translation: CASSPGQVSYEQYF.

The V and J genes are TRBV5-6 and TRBJ1-4; TRBD1 aligns across 9 bases. Germline V gene data show CDR1 as SGHDT and CDR2 as YYEEEE. CDR3 length: 16 amino acids. V trimming: 4 bases; J trimming: 8 bases; junction bases outside the gene matches: 12. As DNA, the CDR3 is TGTGCCAGCAGCCGGGGGCCGGGACAGGGACTCGAAAAACTGTTTTTT. Protein product: CASSRGPGQGLEKLFF.

V usage is TRBV19 and J usage is TRBJ1-1; D unresolved. This CDR3 comprises 13 residues. Deletions cut 4 bases from V and 0 bases from J, with 6 bases between. The germline V gene encodes CDR1 LNHDA and CDR2 SQIVND (reference sequence). The CDR3 sequence: CASSTGMNTEAFF. The CDR3 bases are TGTGCCAGTAGTACAGGAATGAACACTGAAGCTTTCTTT.

This chain joins TRBV3-1 (or the pseudogene TRBV3-2) and TRBJ2-5; a weak D match, TRBD1 (5 bases). This CDR3 is 14 amino acids long. Germline CDR1 and CDR2: LGHDT and YNNKEL (reference sequence). V shed 1 base and J shed 4 bases, with 10 bases lying between them. CDR3 sequence (DNA): TGTGCCAGCAGCCAAGCTCAGGGCCCAGAGACCCAGTACTTC. It is translated as CASSQAQGPETQYF.

This clone was seen only once. This sequence joins TRBV11-2 and TRBJ1-2; possible D gene TRBD1, 5 bases. The length of the CDR3 is 14 residues. CDR1 and CDR2 from the germline V gene are SGHAT and FQNNGV. The germline V and J ends were trimmed by 1 base and 4 bases, with 10 bases remaining between them. CDR3 loop: CASSLVTGGYGYTF. The CDR3 DNA is TGTGCCAGCAGCTTAGTAACGGGGGGCTATGGCTACACCTTC.

The rearrangement uses TRBV24-1 and TRBJ1-2; the match to TRBD1 covers 9 bases. V gave up 3 bases and J gave up 8 bases; unmatched junction bases: 9. The CDR3 contains 15 residues. From germline, CDR1 is KGHDR and CDR2 SFDVKD. The CDR3 protein is CATSDRGQGPRGYTF. The CDR3 DNA is TGTGCCACCAGTGATCGGGGACAGGGCCCTAGGGGCTACACCTTC.

This clone was seen only once. The chain combines TRBV4-1 with TRBJ1-5, with D perhaps matching TRBD1 (5 bases). The CDR3 loop spans 17 amino acids. Trimming removed 0 bases from V and 2 bases from J, with 14 bases in between. Germline CDR1 is MGHRA and CDR2 is YSYEKL. The CDR3 is CASSQEWAGWRNQPQHF. Written as DNA, the CDR3 is TGCGCCAGCAGCCAAGAGTGGGCAGGGTGGCGCAATCAGCCCCAGCATTTT.

The count of this clone is one. This chain joins TRBV5-1 and TRBJ1-1; D is possibly TRBD1 (5 bases). The germline V gene encodes CDR1 SGHRS and CDR2 YFSETQ. Trimming removed 0 bases at V and 3 bases at J, with 12 bases between. CDR3 length equals 15 residues. Here the CDR3 DNA reads TGCGCCAGCAGCTTGGCCCCAGGGTACGACACTGAAGCTTTCTTT. Protein product: CASSLAPGYDTEAFF.

This chain joins TRBV9 and TRBJ1-1; 10 nucleotides match TRBD1. This CDR3 contains 16 residues. V lost 4 bases to trimming and J lost 5 bases; unmatched junction nucleotides: 11. Germline V lookup: CDR1 SGDLS, CDR2 YYNGEE. This CDR3 reads CASSFWTGGGRTEAFF. The CDR3 bases are TGTGCCAGCAGCTTCTGGACAGGGGGTGGGAGGACTGAAGCTTTCTTT.

CDR3 loop: CASSGQSNRIMGNTIYF. For the CDR3, the DNA is TGTGCCAGCAGCGGACAGAGCAACAGGATCATGGGAAACACCATATATTTT. The chain couples TRBV7-6 to TRBJ1-3; a weak D match, TRBD1 (6 bases). V dropped 5 bases and J dropped 4 bases, with 21 bases sitting between them. Germline assignment: CDR1 SGHVS and CDR2 FNYEAQ. The CDR3 sequence is 17 residues long.

This chain joins TRBV4-2 and TRBJ1-2; 8 positions match TRBD1. Germline CDR1 reads LGHNA; CDR2 reads YNFKEQ. The junction had 5 bases not matched to a gene; V was cut back by 1 base and J by 4 bases. CDR3 length equals 15 residues. The CDR3 sequence: CASSQGIQGGYGYTF. CDR3 sequence (DNA): TGTGCCAGCAGCCAAGGAATACAGGGGGGCTATGGCTACACCTTC.

The V and J genes are TRBV5-1 and TRBJ2-1; 10 positions match TRBD2. Trimming took 0 bases from V and 4 from J; bases not matched to a gene: 7. The CDR3 extends over 17 amino acids. CDR1 and CDR2 (germline): SGHRS, YFSETQ. The CDR3 sequence is CASSLGSGGPLYNEQFF. In nucleotides, the CDR3 is TGCGCCAGCAGCTTGGGTAGCGGGGGGCCGTTATACAATGAGCAGTTCTTC.

This chain links TRBV9 with TRBJ1-3; D is unresolved. CDR3 size: 15 residues. The germline CDR1 and CDR2 sequences are SGDLS and YYNGEE. V gave up 3 bases and J gave up 0 bases, with 10 bases separating them. The CDR3 here is CASSGPQYSGNTIYF. In DNA, the CDR3 is TGTGCCAGCAGCGGCCCACAGTACTCTGGAAACACCATATATTTT.

The chain couples TRBV4-2 to TRBJ1-1, with D hard to call. CDR1 and CDR2 (germline): LGHNA, YNFKEQ. V dropped 3 bases and J dropped 11 bases, with 34 bases sitting between them. The CDR3 contains 19 residues. CDR3 sequence reads: CASSHLIRLLEQQRLEAFF. The CDR3 nucleotides are TGTGCCAGCAGCCACCTAATCCGTTTACTAGAACAACAAAGATTGGAGGCTTTCTTT.